The clone carrying this T cell receptor (beta chain) has at least ten counts. Donors had localized lung adenocarcinoma, a non-small cell lung cancer. The source of the sample is a study of CD4 and CD8 cells across lung adenocarcinoma regions. TCRdb reprocessed the PCR reads via MiXCR and lists one record per CDR3 protein. The sample carries 7,400 or so distinct CDR3 sequences, less than 50% recorded once. The sequencing input was CD4+ T cells from the margin of a lung tumor. The origin of this receptor is a male donor with lung adenocarcinoma. The CD4 and CD8 labels of this study may be unreliable.

CDR3 nucleotide sequence: TGCGCCAGCAGCTTGGAAAGGACAGGGTTTCAGGAGCAGTTCTTC. It encodes CASSLERTGFQEQFF. The chain joins TRBV5-1 to TRBJ2-1; the match to TRBD1 covers 8 bases. The junction had 9 bases not matched to a gene; V was cut back by 0 bases and J by 10 bases. Per the germline V gene, CDR1 is SGHRS and CDR2 is YFSETQ. The CDR3 is made up of 15 amino acids.